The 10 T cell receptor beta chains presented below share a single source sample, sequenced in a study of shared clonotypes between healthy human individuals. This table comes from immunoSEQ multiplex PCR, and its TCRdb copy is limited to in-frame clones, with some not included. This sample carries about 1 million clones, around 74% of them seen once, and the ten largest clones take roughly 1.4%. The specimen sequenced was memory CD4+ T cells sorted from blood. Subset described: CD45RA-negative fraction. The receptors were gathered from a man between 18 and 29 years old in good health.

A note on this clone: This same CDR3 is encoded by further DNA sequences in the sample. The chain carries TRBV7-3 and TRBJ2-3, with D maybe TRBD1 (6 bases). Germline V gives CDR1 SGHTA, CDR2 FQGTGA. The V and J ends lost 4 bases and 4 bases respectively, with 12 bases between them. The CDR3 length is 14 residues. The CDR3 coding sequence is TGTGCCAGCAGCTCCCAGGGGCGACCAGATACGCAGTATTTT. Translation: CASSSQGRPDTQYF. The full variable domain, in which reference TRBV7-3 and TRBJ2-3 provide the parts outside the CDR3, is GAGVSQTPSNKVTEKGKYVELRCDPISGHTALYWYRQSLGQGPEFLIYFQGTGAADDSGLPNDRFFAVRPEGSVSTLKIQRTERGDSAVYLCASSSQGRPDTQYFGPGTRLTVL.

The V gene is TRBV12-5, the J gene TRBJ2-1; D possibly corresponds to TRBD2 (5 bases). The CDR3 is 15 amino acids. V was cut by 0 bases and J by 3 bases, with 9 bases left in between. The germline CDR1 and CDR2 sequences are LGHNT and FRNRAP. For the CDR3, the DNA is TGTGCTAGTGGTTTGGTACACGGGGACTACAATGAGCAGTTCTTC. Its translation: CASGLVHGDYNEQFF.

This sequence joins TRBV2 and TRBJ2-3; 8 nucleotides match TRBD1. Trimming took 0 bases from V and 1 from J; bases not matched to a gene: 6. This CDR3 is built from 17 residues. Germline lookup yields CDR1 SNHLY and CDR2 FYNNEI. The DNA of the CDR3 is TGTGCCAGCAGTGAAGCGCTTGGCAGGGGGCGCACAGATACGCAGTATTTT. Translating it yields CASSEALGRGRTDTQYF.

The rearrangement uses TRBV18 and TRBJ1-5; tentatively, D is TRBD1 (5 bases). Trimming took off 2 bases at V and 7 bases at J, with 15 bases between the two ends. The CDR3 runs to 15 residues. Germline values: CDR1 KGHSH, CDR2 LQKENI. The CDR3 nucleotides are TGTGCCAGCTCACCAGGTTCAGGGTTAGGGCAGCCCCAGCATTTT. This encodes CASSPGSGLGQPQHF. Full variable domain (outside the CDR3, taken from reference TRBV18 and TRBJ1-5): NAGVMQNPRHLVRRRGQEARLRCSPMKGHSHVYWYRQLPEEGLKFMVYLQKENIIDESGMPKERFSAEFPKEGPSILRIQQVVRGDSAAYFCASSPGSGLGQPQHFGDGTRLSIL.

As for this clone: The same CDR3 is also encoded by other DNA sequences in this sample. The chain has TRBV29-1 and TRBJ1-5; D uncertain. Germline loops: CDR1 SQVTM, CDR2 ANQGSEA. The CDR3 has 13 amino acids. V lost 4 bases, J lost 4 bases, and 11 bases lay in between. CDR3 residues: CSVGEGGNQPQHF. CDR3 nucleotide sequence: TGCAGCGTTGGGGAGGGCGGTAATCAGCCCCAGCATTTT.

This CDR3 is CASSSTGLSARTF. The CDR3 region has the DNA TGTGCCAGCAGCTCCACGGGACTCTCGGCGCGGACCTTC. The V and J genes are TRBV5-4 and TRBJ1-2; D is possibly TRBD1 (5 bases). The V end was cut by 3 bases, the J end by 14 bases, with 20 bases between. CDR1 and CDR2 (germline): SGHNT, YYREEE (reference sequence). The CDR3 sequence is 13 residues long.

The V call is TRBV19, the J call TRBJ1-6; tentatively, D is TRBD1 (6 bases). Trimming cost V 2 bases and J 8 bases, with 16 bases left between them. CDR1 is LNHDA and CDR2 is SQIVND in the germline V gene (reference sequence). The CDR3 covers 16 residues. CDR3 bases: TGTGCCAGTAGTATATCACCCGGGACAACCTATTCACCCCTCCACTTT. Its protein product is CASSISPGTTYSPLHF.

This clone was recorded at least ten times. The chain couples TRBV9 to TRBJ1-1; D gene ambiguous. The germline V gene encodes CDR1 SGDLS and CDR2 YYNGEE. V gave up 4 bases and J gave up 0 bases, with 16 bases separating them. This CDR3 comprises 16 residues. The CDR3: CASSSPSQALNTEAFF. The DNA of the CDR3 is TGTGCCAGCAGCTCCCCAAGTCAGGCATTGAACACTGAAGCTTTCTTT.

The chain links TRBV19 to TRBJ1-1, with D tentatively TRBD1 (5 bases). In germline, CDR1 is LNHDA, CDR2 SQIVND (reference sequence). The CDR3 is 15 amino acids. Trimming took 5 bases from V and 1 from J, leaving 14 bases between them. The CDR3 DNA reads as TGTGCCAGTAGTCCCCTTGGGCAGGGGAACACTGAAGCTTTCTTT. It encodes CASSPLGQGNTEAFF.

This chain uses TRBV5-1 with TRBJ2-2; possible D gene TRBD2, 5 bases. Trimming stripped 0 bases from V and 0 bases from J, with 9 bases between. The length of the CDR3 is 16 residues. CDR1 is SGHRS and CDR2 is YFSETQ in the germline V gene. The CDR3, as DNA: TGCGCCAGCAGCTTGGCGGGGAGCGCGAACACCGGGGAGCTGTTTTTT. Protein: CASSLAGSANTGELFF.